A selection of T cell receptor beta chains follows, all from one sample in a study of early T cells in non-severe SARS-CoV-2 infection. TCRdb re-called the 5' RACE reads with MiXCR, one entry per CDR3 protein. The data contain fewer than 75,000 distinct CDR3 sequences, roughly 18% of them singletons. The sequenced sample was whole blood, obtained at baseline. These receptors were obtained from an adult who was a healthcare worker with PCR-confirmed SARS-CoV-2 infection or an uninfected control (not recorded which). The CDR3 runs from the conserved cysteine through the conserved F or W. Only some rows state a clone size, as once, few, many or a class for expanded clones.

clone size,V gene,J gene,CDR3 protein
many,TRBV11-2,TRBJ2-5,CASSPSGSRGETQYF
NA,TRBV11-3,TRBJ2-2,CASSPRGTGELFF
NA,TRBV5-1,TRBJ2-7,CASSVEGSSYEQYF
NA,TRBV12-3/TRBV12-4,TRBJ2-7,CASKMTGYSNEQYF
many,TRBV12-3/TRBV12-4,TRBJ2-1,CASSLWGTGNEQFF
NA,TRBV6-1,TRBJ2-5,CASSERGVGETQYF
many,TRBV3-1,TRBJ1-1,CASSQDGTGVDTEAFF
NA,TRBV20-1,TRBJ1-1,CSALQDGDTEAFF
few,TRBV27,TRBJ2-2,CASRSTANTGELFF
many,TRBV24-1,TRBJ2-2,CATSSAGTANTGELFF
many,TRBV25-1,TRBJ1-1,CASSEIGGEAEAFF
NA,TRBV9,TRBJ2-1,CASSPYEGGRGNEQFF
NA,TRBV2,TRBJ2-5,CASEDGQETQYF
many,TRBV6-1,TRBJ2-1,CASSEETSGSNEQFF
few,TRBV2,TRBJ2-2,CASSETQLGELFF
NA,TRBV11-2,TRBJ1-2,CASSPAANYGYTF
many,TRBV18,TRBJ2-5,CASSPSKETQYF
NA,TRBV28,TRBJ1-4,CASSLLGGGSEKLSF
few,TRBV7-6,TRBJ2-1,CASSLGLNRNNEQFF
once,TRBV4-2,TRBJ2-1,CASSPSAGDSRTEQFF
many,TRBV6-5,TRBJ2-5,CASSYGTSGRWLETQYF
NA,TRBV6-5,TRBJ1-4,CASTGDRPLGKLFF
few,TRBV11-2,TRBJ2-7,CASSTGTVISYEQYF
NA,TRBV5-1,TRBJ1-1,CASSRDRGDTEAFF
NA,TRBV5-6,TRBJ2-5,CASTVNGIQETQYF
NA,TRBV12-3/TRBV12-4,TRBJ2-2,CASSDRNTGELFF
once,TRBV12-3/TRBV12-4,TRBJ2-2,CASSLEAGVFGELFF
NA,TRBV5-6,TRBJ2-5,CASSLLQRGGKETQYF
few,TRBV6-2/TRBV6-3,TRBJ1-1,CASSYDTRGTNTEAFF
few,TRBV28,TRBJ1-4,CASSPPLRVEKLFF
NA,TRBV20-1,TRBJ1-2,CSARGTGEYGYTF
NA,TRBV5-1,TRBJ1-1,CASSLVAGTAMNTEAFF
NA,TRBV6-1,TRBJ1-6,CASSGDRVSPLHF
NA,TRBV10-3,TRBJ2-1,CAISESTIGSGNEQFF
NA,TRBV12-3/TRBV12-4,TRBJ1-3,CASSDRDRGRNTIYF
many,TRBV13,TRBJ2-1,CASSSLTAYNEQFF
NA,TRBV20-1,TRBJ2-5,CSALDWTSEAQYF
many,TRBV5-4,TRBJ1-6,CASSLDASSYNSPLHF
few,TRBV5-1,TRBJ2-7,CASSTDSSYEQYF
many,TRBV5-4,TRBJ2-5,CASSLKGGQETQYF